This T cell receptor (beta chain) derives from a study of blood T cells in healthy people across ages. Findings of the study overall: Observed TCR beta diversity showed a strong correlation with the percentage of naive T cells as measured by flow cytometry.

Sample-barcoded 5' priming and a J-beta primer mix drove a second PCR of roughly 7 to 11 cycles. Each cDNA molecule received a tag from a template-switch adaptor that had 12 random nucleotides. TCRdb analysed the 5' RACE reads with MiXCR anew, one entry per CDR3 protein. Here the sample spans roughly 730,000 distinct CDR3 sequences, roughly 56% being singletons. PBMCs were isolated at a quantity of at least 7 million per sample. This CDR3 is 15 amino acids long. In germline, CDR1 is DFQATT, CDR2 SNEGSKA (reference sequence). Trimming took 3 bases from V and 11 from J, leaving 20 bases between them. This clonotype was found many times. No antigen is known for it.

The specimen sequenced was blood. The sequence was collected from a man between 40 and 49 years old in good health. The chain employs TRBV20-1 and TRBJ1-6; D gene uncertain. The CDR3 bases are TGCAGTGCTAGTAACGTGAGTGGGGAAGTAACACCCCTCCACTTT. Translation gives CSASNVSGEVTPLHF.